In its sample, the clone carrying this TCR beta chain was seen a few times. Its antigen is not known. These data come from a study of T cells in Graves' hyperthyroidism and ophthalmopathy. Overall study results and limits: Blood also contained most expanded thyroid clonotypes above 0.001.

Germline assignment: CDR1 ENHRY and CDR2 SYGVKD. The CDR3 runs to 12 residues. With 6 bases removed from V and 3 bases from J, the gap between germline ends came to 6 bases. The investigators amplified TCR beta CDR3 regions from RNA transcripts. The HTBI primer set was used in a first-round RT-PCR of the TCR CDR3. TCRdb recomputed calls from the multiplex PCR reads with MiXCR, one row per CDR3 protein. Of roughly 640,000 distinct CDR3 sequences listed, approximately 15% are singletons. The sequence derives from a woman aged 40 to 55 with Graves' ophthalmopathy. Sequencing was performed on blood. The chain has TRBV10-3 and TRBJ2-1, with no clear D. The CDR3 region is CAISLVYNEQFF. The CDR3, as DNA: TGTGCCATCAGCCTCGTCTACAATGAGCAGTTCTTC.